These 27 T cell receptor beta chains came from one sample sequenced in a study of cytomegalovirus exposure and HLA in healthy donors. Using immunoSEQ multiplex PCR, the repertoire was profiled, and TCRdb retains in-frame clones only, with some absent. Among approximately 300,000 clones listed, 75% to 90% were seen once. The sequencing sample was made of PBMCs. The receptors were gathered from a woman younger than 45 in good health and CMV-seropositive.

Note on this clone: Other DNA sequences in this sample translate to the same CDR3. V is TRBV13 and J is TRBJ2-7; 15 nucleotides line up with TRBD2. CDR3 length: 15 amino acids. CDR1 is PRHDT, CDR2 FYEKMQ, per germline (reference sequence). V lost 0 bases and J lost 7; bases outside the gene matches: 1. The CDR3 nucleotides are TGTGCCAGCAGCTTAGGAGGACTAGCGGGAGGGGAGCAGTACTTC. Translating it yields CASSLGGLAGGEQYF.

The chain is built from TRBV28 and TRBJ2-1; 13 bases agree with TRBD2. Germline values: CDR1 MDHEN, CDR2 SYDVKM. With V trimmed by 7 bases and J by 6 bases, 6 bases remained unmatched. This CDR3 region has 15 residues. The DNA for the CDR3 is TGTGCCAGCATCCTTACTAGCGGGGGGGCCAATGAGCAGTTCTTC. Protein: CASILTSGGANEQFF.

The CDR3 DNA follows: TGTGCCAGCAGCGCCAACAACAATGAGCAGTTCTTC. Translated, it gives CASSANNNEQFF. V usage is TRBV9 and J usage is TRBJ2-1; no clear D. The CDR3 extends over 12 amino acids. The germline gives CDR1 SGDLS, CDR2 YYNGEE. Trimming left V 3 bases short and J 5 bases short, with 6 bases between.

The J gene is TRBJ2-6, the V gene TRBV30, with D uncertain. V lost 3 bases and J lost 2, with 5 bases in between. The CDR3 loop spans 13 amino acids. Germline lookup yields CDR1 GTSNPN and CDR2 SVGIG (reference sequence). CDR3 region: CAWRRAGANVLTF. The CDR3 DNA reads TGTGCCTGGAGAAGGGCTGGGGCCAACGTCCTGACTTTC.

The V call is TRBV2, the J call TRBJ2-3; TRBD2 matches 8 bases. The CDR3 length is 15 residues. Germline trimming cut 7 bases from V and 0 bases from J; bases unmatched to any gene: 6. Germline V gene lookup returns CDR1 SNHLY and CDR2 FYNNEI. The CDR3 coding sequence is TGTGCCAGCAAAAGTCAGCGGGGGAGCACAGATACGCAGTATTTT. The encoded protein is CASKSQRGSTDTQYF.

The gene calls are TRBV2 and TRBJ1-1, with D hard to call. Trimming removed 4 bases at V and 1 base at J, with 10 bases between. The CDR3 totals 14 residues. CDR1 SNHLY and CDR2 FYNNEI come from the germline V gene. The CDR3 sequence: CASSGRRPNTEAFF. Written as DNA, the CDR3 is TGTGCCAGCAGTGGACGCAGGCCGAACACTGAAGCTTTCTTT.

The rearrangement joins TRBV27 to TRBJ2-3, with 9 positions matching TRBD2. The V and J ends lost 1 base and 4 bases, in that order; junction bases with no gene match: 12. There are 18 residues in the CDR3. CDR1 is MNHEY, CDR2 SMNVEV, per germline (reference sequence). CDR3 region: CASSLFPSSGAGSDTQYF. The DNA of the CDR3 is TGTGCCAGCAGTTTATTCCCCTCTAGCGGGGCGGGCTCAGATACGCAGTATTTT.

J is TRBJ2-2 and V is TRBV5-1, with 10 bases that match TRBD1. The length of the CDR3 is 15 residues. Germline CDR1 reads SGHRS; CDR2 reads YFSETQ. Trimming removed 2 bases from V and 3 bases from J; junction bases left unmatched: 1. CDR3 region: CASSLGTGDTGELFF. CDR3 DNA: TGCGCCAGCAGCTTAGGGACAGGGGACACCGGGGAGCTGTTTTTT.

The CDR3 loop reads CASSESRPSGTEAFF. CDR3 nucleotide sequence: TGTGCCAGCAGTGAATCTCGTCCCAGTGGGACTGAAGCTTTCTTT. The gene calls are TRBV25-1 and TRBJ1-1; D unresolved. Per the germline V gene, CDR1 is MGHDK and CDR2 is SYGVNS. Trimming took 1 base from V and 5 from J, leaving 14 bases between them. CDR3 length: 15 amino acids.

Concerning this clone: Other DNA sequences of this sample code for an identical CDR3. The V and J genes are TRBV27 and TRBJ2-3; D remains ambiguous. Germline CDR1 is MNHEY and CDR2 is SMNVEV (reference sequence). The CDR3 consists of 11 residues. The V gene lost 3 bases and the J gene lost 6 bases, with 4 bases spanning the gap. For the CDR3, the DNA is TGTGCCAGCAGTTTGGGGGATACGCAGTATTTT. Its protein product is CASSLGDTQYF.

Turning to this clone: Other DNA sequences in the sample encode the same CDR3. The chain recombines TRBV11-2 with TRBJ2-5; 14 nucleotides match TRBD2. This CDR3 has 16 residues. CDR1 is SGHAT, CDR2 FQNNGV, per germline. Unmatched junction bases numbered 5, after V lost 4 bases and J lost 4 bases. CDR3 region: CASSSGLAGGGETQYF. CDR3 sequence (DNA): TGTGCCAGCAGCTCTGGACTAGCGGGAGGTGGAGAGACCCAGTACTTC.

CDR3 DNA: TGCGCCAGCAGCTTGGCGATGGGGGACAGGGGGCGATACGAGCAGTACTTC. It translates to CASSLAMGDRGRYEQYF. V is TRBV5-1 and J is TRBJ2-7; TRBD1 matches 12 bases. The CDR3 sequence is 17 residues long. Trimming removed 0 bases from V and 4 bases from J; junction bases left unmatched: 8. Germline V gene lookup returns CDR1 SGHRS and CDR2 YFSETQ. The complete variable domain, with remaining parts taken from reference TRBV5-1 and TRBJ2-7, reads KAGVTQTPRYLIKTRGQQVTLSCSPISGHRSVSWYQQTPGQGLQFLFEYFSETQRNKGNFPGRFSGRQFSNSRSEMNVSTLELGDSALYLCASSLAMGDRGRYEQYFGPGTRLTVT.

The CDR3 region is CASSPGRHLGDEQFF. The CDR3 DNA reads as TGTGCCAGCAGCCCCGGTCGGCACCTTGGGGATGAGCAGTTCTTC. The rearrangement joins TRBV5-8 to TRBJ2-1; D gene ambiguous. CDR1 is SGHTS, CDR2 YDEGEE, per germline. V was pared by 4 bases and J by 8 bases, with 19 bases between. This CDR3 has 15 amino acids.

This chain links TRBV2 with TRBJ2-7, with 9 bases that match TRBD2. The CDR3 spans 15 residues. The V gene's germline CDR1 is SNHLY and CDR2 FYNNEI. The V and J ends lost 6 bases and 3 bases, in that order; junction bases with no gene match: 9. The CDR3 nucleotides are TGTGCCAGCAGGGAGGGGGGACTAGCTGTCTACGAGCAGTACTTC. The encoded protein is CASREGGLAVYEQYF.

This chain uses TRBV6-5 with TRBJ2-7; D not resolved. The V and J ends lost 0 bases and 3 bases respectively, with 6 bases between them. The CDR3 has 13 amino acids. Germline V gene lookup returns CDR1 MNHEY and CDR2 SVGAGI. For the CDR3, the DNA is TGTGCCAGCAGTTACTCGGGTCGCTACGAGCAGTACTTC. The encoded protein is CASSYSGRYEQYF.

The chain couples TRBV27 to TRBJ2-1, with TRBD2 identical over 12 bases. Looked up from germline, CDR1 is MNHEY and CDR2 is SMNVEV (reference sequence). The CDR3 loop spans 17 amino acids. V gave up 4 bases and J gave up 7 bases; unmatched junction bases: 11. CDR3 amino acids: CASSSRMTSGSSNEQFF. CDR3 bases: TGTGCCAGCAGTTCCCGCATGACTAGCGGGAGTTCAAATGAGCAGTTCTTC.

This chain uses TRBV7-9 with TRBJ2-2; the D is unclear. Germline values: CDR1 SEHNR, CDR2 FQNEAQ (reference sequence). This CDR3 contains 18 residues. V gave up 4 bases and J gave up 2 bases, with 20 bases separating them. CDR3 nucleotides: TGTGCCAGCAGCTCCCCCCCCACCACACGACGCAACACCGGGGAGCTGTTTTTT. This codes for CASSSPPTTRRNTGELFF.

V and J are TRBV7-6 and TRBJ2-2; the match to TRBD2 covers 11 bases. Per germline, CDR1 SGHVS and CDR2 FNYEAQ. This CDR3 is 15 amino acids long. V shed 6 bases and J 6 bases; nucleotides not matched to a gene: 6. CDR3 protein: CASSPTSGIPGELFF. The CDR3 region has the DNA TGTGCCAGCAGTCCGACTAGCGGGATTCCCGGGGAGCTGTTTTTT. The variable domain in full, completed from reference TRBV7-6 and TRBJ2-2, reads GAGVSQSPRYKVTKRGQDVALRCDPISGHVSLYWYRQALGQGPEFLTYFNYEAQQDKSGLPNDRFSAERPEGSISTLTIQRTEQRDSAMYRCASSPTSGIPGELFFGEGSRLTVL.

The gene calls are TRBV6-1 and TRBJ1-2; no clear D gene. Germline V gene lookup returns CDR1 MNHNS and CDR2 SASEGT. V shed 4 bases and J shed 4 bases, with 4 bases lying between them. The CDR3 contains 11 residues. The CDR3 coding sequence is TGTGCCAGCAGTGGAGCCTATGGCTACACCTTC. Amino acids: CASSGAYGYTF.

The chain carries TRBV27 and TRBJ1-5; the D is unclear. V shed 2 bases and J shed 5 bases, with 10 bases lying between them. This CDR3 is built from 14 residues. Germline V gene data show CDR1 as MNHEY and CDR2 as SMNVEV (reference sequence). The CDR3 is CASSLMVGDQPQHF. For the CDR3, the DNA is TGTGCCAGCAGTTTAATGGTGGGTGATCAGCCCCAGCATTTT.

The rearrangement uses TRBV30 and TRBJ2-7, with D perhaps matching TRBD1 or TRBD2 (5 bases each). This CDR3 has 15 amino acids. The germline CDR1 and CDR2 sequences are GTSNPN and SVGIG (reference sequence). V lost 0 bases and J lost 0, with 12 bases in between. CDR3: CAWSVGTVNSYEQYF. The CDR3 DNA follows: TGTGCCTGGAGTGTAGGGACCGTGAACTCCTACGAGCAGTACTTC.

The gene calls are TRBV7-2 and TRBJ2-7, with 12 bases aligning to TRBD1. The CDR3 covers 19 residues. Germline loops: CDR1 SGHTA, CDR2 FQGNSA. V shed 5 bases, J shed 0 bases, and the junction held 14 bases outside the gene matches. CDR3 in DNA: TGTGCCAGCAGCCAAAACACCGGGACAGGGGGCTTCTACTCCTACGAGCAGTACTTC. Translation: CASSQNTGTGGFYSYEQYF.

The chain is built from TRBV27 and TRBJ1-1; unclear D gene. Trimming took off 6 bases at V and 1 base at J, with 6 bases between the two ends. In germline, CDR1 is MNHEY, CDR2 SMNVEV (reference sequence). This CDR3 has 12 amino acids. The CDR3 is CASRTWNTEAFF. CDR3 sequence (DNA): TGTGCCAGCAGGACTTGGAACACTGAAGCTTTCTTT.

The chain's CDR3 is CASSLRSTNEKLFF. The DNA for the CDR3 is TGTGCCAGCAGTTTAAGGTCAACTAATGAAAAACTGTTTTTT. The rearrangement links TRBV6-6 to TRBJ1-4; the D is unclear. CDR1 MNHNY and CDR2 SVGAGI come from the germline V gene (reference sequence). Trimming took 4 bases from V and 0 from J, leaving 6 bases between them. This CDR3 contains 14 residues.

The chain employs TRBV11-1 and TRBJ2-7, with 15 bases that match TRBD2. CDR3 size: 15 residues. CDR1 is SGHAT and CDR2 is FQDESV in the germline V gene (reference sequence). V gave up 1 base and J gave up 6 bases; unmatched junction bases: 1. CDR3 region: CASSLEGLAGGEQYF. The CDR3 nucleotides read TGTGCCAGCAGCTTAGAGGGACTAGCGGGGGGCGAGCAGTACTTC.

The chain couples TRBV25-1 to TRBJ1-1; D call uncertain. V was cut by 6 bases and J by 1 base, with 9 bases left in between. The CDR3 has 13 residues. Germline CDR1 MGHDK, CDR2 SYGVNS. DNA for the CDR3: TGTGCCAGCAGCCTCAAGTGGAACACTGAAGCTTTCTTT. Translation gives CASSLKWNTEAFF.

The rearrangement uses TRBV5-6 and TRBJ2-5; weak D call: TRBD1 (6 bases). CDR1 and CDR2 from the germline V gene are SGHDT and YYEEEE. Trimming shortened V by 0 bases and J by 5 bases, and 11 bases separated the two germline ends. The CDR3 runs 14 residues. The DNA of the CDR3 is TGTGCCAGCAGCTTGGTGGGGGCCGGGGAGACCCAGTACTTC. The encoded protein is CASSLVGAGETQYF.